This T cell receptor (beta chain) was sequenced for a study of identical twins. TCRdb redid the calling of the 5' RACE reads with MiXCR, one entry per CDR3 protein. Of hundreds of thousands of distinct CDR3 sequences detected, 15% to 20% appear once; the ten largest clones hold 10% to 15%. Study conclusions and caveats: In beta out-of-frame sequences, the excess sharing between twins was weaker.

The table lists this clonotype with a few counts. Its target is unknown. The V and J ends lost 8 bases and 5 bases, in that order; junction bases with no gene match: 10. The CDR3 is made up of 14 amino acids. This sample was shared with a second study, whose subject was T cells expressing NK-cell markers.

Source material: PBMCs. The clonotype was recovered from a woman between 18 and 30 years old in good health. The chain has TRBV12-3 or TRBV12-4 and TRBJ2-5; 8 bases align to TRBD2. CDR3 region: CASRRSGGRETQYF. As DNA, the CDR3 is TGTGCCAGCCGCCGGAGCGGGGGTCGGGAGACCCAGTACTTC.